This entry describes one TCR beta chain. The data were obtained in a study of blood T cell repertoires in COVID-19. Sequenced by immunoSEQ multiplex PCR; TCRdb stores in-frame clones only, minus some. The sample lists about 140,000 clones, around 80% occurring once. The sample comprised peripheral blood. This TCR came from a man in his forties or fifties with acute or convalescent COVID-19.

The CDR3, as DNA: TGTGCCAGCAGCGTAGGGGACAGCCGCACAGATACGCAGTATTTT. Translated: CASSVGDSRTDTQYF. This chain joins TRBV9 and TRBJ2-3; 7 bases align to TRBD1. The V and J ends lost 0 bases and 1 base, in that order; junction bases with no gene match: 2. CDR1 SGDLS and CDR2 YYNGEE come from the germline V gene. The CDR3 is 15 residues long. The full variable domain, completed using reference TRBV9 and TRBJ2-3, is DSGVTQTPKHLITATGQRVTLRCSPRSGDLSVYWYQQSLDQGLQFLIQYYNGEERAKGNILERFSAQQFPDLHSELNLSSLELGDSALYFCASSVGDSRTDTQYFGPGTRLTVL.